This TCR beta chain originates from a study of T cells in Graves' hyperthyroidism and ophthalmopathy. Regions amplified from RNA transcripts were the TCR beta CDR3 regions. HTBI primers drove first-round RT-PCR of the TCR CDR3. MiXCR, applied by TCRdb to the multiplex PCR reads, yields one record per CDR3 protein. The data contain about 400,000 distinct CDR3 sequences, 13% to 15% of them seen just once; the ten biggest clones take up roughly 19%. This clonotype came up many times. The J segment lost 9 bases and the V segment lost 4 bases, leaving 7 bases of the junction unmatched. The V gene's germline CDR1 is SGHAT and CDR2 FQNNGV. The length of the CDR3 is 16 residues.

This TCR came from a woman aged 60-75 years with Graves' ophthalmopathy. The sequencing input was blood. This chain links TRBV11-2 with TRBJ2-1; 15 bases are a match to TRBD2. CDR3 residues: CASSWTSGRASGEQFF. The CDR3 DNA is TGTGCCAGCAGCTGGACTAGCGGGAGGGCCTCGGGTGAGCAGTTCTTC.